This T cell receptor beta chain was obtained from a study of Graves' ophthalmopathy and Graves' hyperthyroidism. In this sample, this clonotype turned up many times. RNA transcripts were the template, and TCR beta CDR3 regions were amplified from them. An initial RT-PCR round employing HTBI primers preceded a second-round multiplex PCR. Each CDR3 protein gets one entry after TCRdb re-called the multiplex PCR reads with MiXCR. The data contain about 1.2 million distinct CDR3 sequences, roughly two fifths of them singletons. CDR3 length: 15 amino acids. Trimming stripped 6 bases from V and 5 bases from J, with 19 bases between. The germline gives CDR1 MDHEN, CDR2 SYDVKM.

The sample taken for sequencing was peripheral blood or thyroid tissue (not recorded which). This receptor was taken from an adult man with Graves' hyperthyroidism. The chain recombines TRBV28 with TRBJ2-5; the D gene is possibly TRBD1 (6 bases). The CDR3 protein is CASSALTGFEETQYF. DNA of the CDR3: TGTGCCAGCAGCGCTTTAACAGGGTTCGAGGAGACCCAGTACTTC.